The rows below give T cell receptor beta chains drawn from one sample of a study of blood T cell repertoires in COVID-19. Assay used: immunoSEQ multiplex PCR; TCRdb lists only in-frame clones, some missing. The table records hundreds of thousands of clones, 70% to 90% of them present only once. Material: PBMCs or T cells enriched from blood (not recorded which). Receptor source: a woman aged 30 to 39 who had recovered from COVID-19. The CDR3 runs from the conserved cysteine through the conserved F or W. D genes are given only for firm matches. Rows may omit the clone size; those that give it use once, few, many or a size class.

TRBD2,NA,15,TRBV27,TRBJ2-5,CASSTGTSGGETQYF,TGTGCCAGCAGTACCGGGACTAGCGGGGGGGAGACCCAGTACTTC
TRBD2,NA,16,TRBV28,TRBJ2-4,CASSLSGGRAKNIQYF,TGTGCCAGCAGTTTATCGGGCGGGAGGGCCAAAAACATTCAGTACTTC
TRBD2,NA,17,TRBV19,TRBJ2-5,CASSPPGLAGFQETQYF,TGTGCCAGTAGTCCCCCAGGGCTAGCGGGGTTCCAAGAGACCCAGTACTTC
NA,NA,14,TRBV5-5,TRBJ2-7,CASSLSTGKYEQYF,TGTGCCAGCAGCTTATCCACAGGGAAATACGAGCAGTACTTC
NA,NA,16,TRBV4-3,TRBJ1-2,CASSQDRRNANYGYTF,TGCGCCAGCAGCCAAGATAGGAGAAACGCTAACTATGGCTACACCTTC
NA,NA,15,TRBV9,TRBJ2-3,CASSLTGRGADTQYF,TGTGCCAGCAGCCTCACAGGGAGGGGGGCAGATACGCAGTATTTT
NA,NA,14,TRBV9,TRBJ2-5,CASSPQANGETQYF,TGTGCCAGCAGCCCCCAGGCCAACGGCGAGACCCAGTACTTC
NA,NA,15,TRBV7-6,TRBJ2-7,CASSSPGLKRGEQYF,TGTGCCAGCAGCTCACCCGGCCTCAAACGGGGCGAGCAGTACTTC
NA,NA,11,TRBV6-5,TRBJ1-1,CASSWGSEAFF,TGTGCCAGCAGTTGGGGCTCTGAAGCTTTCTTT
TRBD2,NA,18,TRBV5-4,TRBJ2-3,CASSLRLAGGTSTDTQYF,TGTGCCAGCAGCTTGAGACTAGCGGGGGGGACTAGCACAGATACGCAGTATTTT
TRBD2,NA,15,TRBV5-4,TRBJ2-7,CASSDSGRASYEQYF,TGTGCCAGCAGCGATAGCGGGAGGGCCTCCTACGAGCAGTACTTC
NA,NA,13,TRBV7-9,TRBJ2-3,CASSYQARDTQYF,TGTGCCAGCAGCTACCAAGCCAGGGATACGCAGTATTTT
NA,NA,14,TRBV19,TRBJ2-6,CASSLSSGANVLTF,TGTGCCAGTAGTCTAAGCTCTGGGGCCAACGTCCTGACTTTC
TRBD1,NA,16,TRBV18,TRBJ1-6,CASSPRRQGSNSPLHF,TGTGCCAGCTCACCCAGAAGACAGGGATCGAATTCACCCCTCCACTTT
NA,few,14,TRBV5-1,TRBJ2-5,CASSQTRAEETQYF,TGCGCCAGCAGCCAAACTAGAGCCGAAGAGACCCAGTACTTC
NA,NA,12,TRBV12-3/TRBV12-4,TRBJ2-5,CASCDSQETQYF,TGTGCCAGCTGTGACTCACAAGAGACCCAGTACTTC
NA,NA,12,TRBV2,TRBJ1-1,CASSRMNTEAFF,TGTGCCAGCAGCAGAATGAACACTGAAGCTTTCTTT
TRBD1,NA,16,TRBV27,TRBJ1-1,CASFLGTGGVGTEAFF,TGTGCCAGTTTCTTAGGGACAGGGGGCGTGGGCACTGAAGCTTTCTTT
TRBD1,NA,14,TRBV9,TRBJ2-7,CASSPPGQGYEQYF,TGTGCCAGCAGCCCACCGGGACAGGGCTACGAGCAGTACTTC
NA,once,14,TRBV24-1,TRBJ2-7,CATSDSGTVYEQYF,TGTGCCACCAGTGATTCCGGGACTGTTTACGAGCAGTACTTC
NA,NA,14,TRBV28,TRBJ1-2,CASSQRSLFYGYTF,TGTGCCAGCAGTCAGAGGAGCCTCTTCTATGGCTACACCTTC
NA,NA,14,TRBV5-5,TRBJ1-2,CASSGPSGTYGYTF,TGTGCCAGCAGCGGCCCCTCGGGGACTTATGGCTACACCTTC
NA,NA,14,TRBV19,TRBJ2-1,CATSLGWSYNEQFF,TGTGCCACCTCGCTCGGGTGGTCCTACAATGAGCAGTTCTTC
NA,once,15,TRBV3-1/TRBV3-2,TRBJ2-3,CASSPPGGPTDTQYF,TGTGCCAGCAGCCCCCCGGGGGGCCCCACAGATACGCAGTATTTT
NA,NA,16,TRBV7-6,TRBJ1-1,CASSLAPGGGNTEAFF,TGTGCCAGCAGCTTAGCCCCCGGGGGGGGGAACACTGAAGCTTTCTTT
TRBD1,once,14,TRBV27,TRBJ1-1,CASSGQGRNTEAFF,TGTGCCAGCAGTGGACAGGGGAGGAACACTGAAGCTTTCTTT
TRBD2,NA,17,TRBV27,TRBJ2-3,CASSRTSGRAGVETQYF,TGTGCCAGCAGCCGGACTAGCGGGAGGGCCGGAGTGGAGACGCAGTATTTT
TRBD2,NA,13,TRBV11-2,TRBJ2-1,CASRQSGAREQFF,TGTGCCAGCAGACAAAGCGGGGCACGGGAGCAGTTCTTC
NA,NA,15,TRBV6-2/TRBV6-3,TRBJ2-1,CASSWAGSSYNEQFF,TGTGCCAGCAGCTGGGCCGGGAGCTCCTACAATGAGCAGTTCTTC
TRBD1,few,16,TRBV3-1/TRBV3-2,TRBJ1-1,CASSQSRGRTATEAFF,TGTGCCAGCAGCCAAAGCAGGGGGCGGACGGCGACTGAAGCTTTCTTT
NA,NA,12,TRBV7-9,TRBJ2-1,CASSTPGNEQFF,TGTGCCAGCAGCACCCCGGGGAATGAGCAGTTCTTC
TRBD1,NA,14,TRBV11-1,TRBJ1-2,CASSLRGQGKGYTF,TGTGCCAGCAGCTTACGGGGACAGGGAAAAGGCTACACCTTC
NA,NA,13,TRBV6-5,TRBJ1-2,CASSRARDYGYTF,TGTGCCAGCAGCAGAGCCCGGGACTATGGCTACACCTTC
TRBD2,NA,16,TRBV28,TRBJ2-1,CASSLIAGGGYNEQFF,TGTGCCAGCAGTTTAATAGCGGGAGGAGGGTACAATGAGCAGTTCTTC
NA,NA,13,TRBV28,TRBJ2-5,CASREGGEETQYF,TGTGCCAGCCGTGAGGGTGGGGAAGAGACCCAGTACTTC
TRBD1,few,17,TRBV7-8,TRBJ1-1,CASSLALGQGGNTEAFF,TGTGCCAGCAGCTTAGCCCTGGGACAGGGAGGTAACACTGAAGCTTTCTTT
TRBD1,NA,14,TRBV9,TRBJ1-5,CASSDHRGNQPQHF,TGTGCCAGCAGCGATCACAGGGGGAATCAGCCCCAGCATTTT
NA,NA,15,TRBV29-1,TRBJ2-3,CSVDGGNWAQDTQYF,TGCAGCGTTGATGGAGGGAACTGGGCCCAAGATACGCAGTATTTT
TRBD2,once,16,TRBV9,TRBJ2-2,CASSVGIAGFSGELFF,TGTGCCAGCAGCGTAGGTATAGCGGGCTTTTCCGGGGAGCTGTTTTTT
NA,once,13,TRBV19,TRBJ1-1,CASSIGQDTEAFF,TGTGCCAGTAGTATAGGACAGGACACTGAAGCTTTCTTT
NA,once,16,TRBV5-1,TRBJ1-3,CASSLDPRVTGNTIYF,TGCGCCAGCAGCTTGGATCCCCGGGTCACAGGAAACACCATATATTTT